This TCR beta chain was obtained from a study of blood T cell repertoires in COVID-19. Germline V CDR1 and CDR2: SGHDN, FVKESK. The CDR3 totals 15 residues. Losses at the gene ends were 2 bases for V and 2 bases for J; bases not matched to a gene: 3. The table came from immunoSEQ multiplex PCR; TCRdb's copy has only in-frame clones and leaves some out. The sample carries a few hundred thousand clones, about 91% recorded once. The chain employs TRBV14 and TRBJ1-3; 7 bases map to TRBD1. Material for sequencing was PBMCs or T cells enriched from blood (not recorded which). This receptor was identified in a young woman who had recovered from COVID-19. This CDR3 reads CASSQIQGPGNTIYF. Here the CDR3 DNA reads TGTGCCAGCAGCCAAATACAGGGGCCTGGAAACACCATATATTTT. The full variable domain, in which reference TRBV14 and TRBJ1-3 provide the parts outside the CDR3, is EAGVTQFPSHSVIEKGQTVTLRCDPISGHDNLYWYRRVMGKEIKFLLHFVKESKQDESGMPNNRFLAERTGGTYSTLKVQPAELEDSGVYFCASSQIQGPGNTIYFGEGSWLTVV.